The rows below give T cell receptor beta chains drawn from one sample of a study of cytomegalovirus exposure and HLA in healthy donors. Method: immunoSEQ multiplex PCR; TCRdb's copy keeps in-frame clones and lacks some. The repertoire has 150,000 to 200,000 clones, approximately 80% of them found once; the top ten carry 2.2%. The sequenced sample was PBMCs. These receptors all come from a man aged 50-60 years in good health and CMV-seropositive. The CDR3 runs from the conserved cysteine through the conserved F or W.

j_call v_call cdr3_aa
TRBJ2-7 TRBV19 CASRPGQNYEQYF
TRBJ2-7 TRBV5-4 CASSLDLLRVDDEQYF
TRBJ2-7 TRBV7-6 CASSLEAGTYEQYF
TRBJ2-7 TRBV28 CASSLAPGSLPYEQYF
TRBJ1-2 TRBV7-2 CASSLAEGANYGYTF
TRBJ2-2 TRBV6-5 CASRGTGGDTGELFF
TRBJ2-5 TRBV11-2 CASSLGASGGAGETQYF
TRBJ2-1 TRBV5-1 CASSLELAGGGNEQFF
TRBJ2-2 TRBV5-1 CASSWPNRGNTGELFF
TRBJ2-5 TRBV29-1 CSVEENRRIQETQYF
TRBJ2-7 TRBV7-2 CASSSFIAGGGYEQYF
TRBJ2-1 TRBV9 CASSVELEGRRNEQFF
TRBJ1-5 TRBV10-2 CASSQGFDGNQPQHF
TRBJ2-5 TRBV5-1 CASSPGQGWQETQYF
TRBJ2-1 TRBV4-1 CASSQATSGGPPYNEQFF
TRBJ1-5 TRBV4-1 CASSRQGSNQPQHF
TRBJ2-1 TRBV4-3 CASSQDIGQFTYNEQFF
TRBJ2-5 TRBV9 CASSVADREETQYF
TRBJ1-6 TRBV12-5 CASSREGLYNSPLHF
TRBJ2-3 TRBV5-4 CASSGGTTYTQYF
TRBJ1-2 TRBV20-1 CSATGNYGYTF
TRBJ1-1 TRBV21-1 CASSKCAGPLFPPIGFEAFF
TRBJ2-1 TRBV7-9 CASSLRSEQFF
TRBJ2-3 TRBV7-8 CASTPLVSDTQYF
TRBJ1-2 TRBV5-6 CASSLVAGGSGYTF
TRBJ1-4 TRBV4-2 CASSQDLGESNEKLFF
TRBJ1-5 TRBV19 CASSRDRGRGQPQHF
TRBJ1-2 TRBV2 CASSEGRVRDTF
TRBJ2-7 TRBV25-1 CASSEEYGQYF
TRBJ2-7 TRBV11-2 CASSRTSYEQYF
TRBJ2-3 TRBV19 CASSRGQGKGTDTQYF
TRBJ2-5 TRBV6-5 CASSSRTPVQETQYF
TRBJ1-3 TRBV11-1 CASSLAGTGSGNTIYF
TRBJ2-2 TRBV15 CATSPSTSGGPTGELFF
TRBJ1-4 TRBV5-1 CASSLRQGAGEKLFF
TRBJ2-7 TRBV5-1 CASSLAQGSSYEQYF
TRBJ1-2 TRBV10-3 CAISESTQGPMYGYTF
TRBJ2-7 TRBV6-5 CASSFPTPDKAYKQYF
TRBJ1-2 TRBV7-2 CASSSIGQGSYGYTF
TRBJ2-7 TRBV29-1 CSVEYGTGESEQYF
TRBJ2-3 TRBV28 CASRPPGLAGRNTQYF
TRBJ1-6 TRBV30 CAWSRSRQGLLNSPLHF
TRBJ1-2 TRBV4-3 CASSHTGQGERAYTF
TRBJ2-3 TRBV25-1 CASSETYNTDTQYF
TRBJ1-2 TRBV5-6 CASSLGREVGYTF
TRBJ1-1 TRBV4-3 CASSQGVQGGHTEAFF
TRBJ2-7 TRBV13 CASSLFGTGGYEQYF
TRBJ2-1 TRBV6-1 CASAVMDYNEQFF
TRBJ2-5 TRBV7-7 CASSLTRKETQYF
TRBJ1-2 TRBV7-9 CASSPGTPGYGYTF
TRBJ1-4 TRBV11-2 CASSLWAGIVEKLFF
TRBJ2-2 TRBV28 CASSAVGGELFF
TRBJ1-2 TRBV6-5 CASSSTRLYGYTF
TRBJ2-2 TRBV29-1 CSFRQGGTGELFF
TRBJ2-7 TRBV25-1 CASSESVQGAGEQYF
TRBJ2-7 TRBV7-2 CASSLSSYEQYF
TRBJ2-7 TRBV7-9 CASSLTMTGGEQYF
TRBJ1-1 TRBV11-2 CASSPSRWGQGNTEAFF
TRBJ2-3 TRBV5-4 CASSPNTRAGDTQYF
TRBJ1-2 TRBV29-1 CSVGGDFNYGYTF